This T cell receptor (beta chain) appears in the sequencing data of a study of identical twins. Study observations and caveats: Memory repertoires showed no such pattern, whereas abundant cord blood beta clonotypes carried fewer insertions. Zero-insertion analyses might be partly confounded by invariant T cells like MAIT and iNKT.

This clonotype was observed a handful of times. Its antigen is still unknown. Template switching added a universal primer site, and cDNA bore unique molecular identifiers. TCRdb used MiXCR to reprocess the 5' RACE reads, holding one entry per CDR3 protein. Of 1.5 million to 2 million distinct CDR3 sequences listed, around 29% were seen once; the top ten hold less than 0.35%. Per germline, CDR1 SNHLY and CDR2 FYNNEI. The CDR3 spans 15 residues. V dropped 5 bases and J dropped 0; count of bases not matched to a gene: 4. The TCR originated in a newborn girl in good health. Specimen: cord blood. The rearrangement uses TRBV2 and TRBJ2-3; 8 bases align to TRBD1. CDR3 residues: CASSWDRSSTDTQYF. CDR3 DNA: TGTGCCAGCAGTTGGGACAGGAGTAGCACAGATACGCAGTATTTT.